The 31 T cell receptor beta chains below all came from one sample that was sequenced in a study of cytomegalovirus exposure and HLA in healthy donors. Primers included in the PCR were 60 Vbeta and 13 Jbeta primers. Profiled with immunoSEQ multiplex PCR; TCRdb holds only in-frame clones, not every one. There are about 160,000 clones in the sample; over 80% occur only once, and 6.3% lies in the top ten. The sequenced material came from PBMCs. These receptors were collected from a male donor in good health and CMV-seropositive.

The rearrangement uses TRBV30 and TRBJ2-5; TRBD1 matches at 9 bases. Germline CDR1 reads GTSNPN; CDR2 reads SVGIG (reference sequence). V shed 6 bases and J 11 bases; nucleotides not matched to a gene: 10. The length of the CDR3 is 12 residues. The chain's CDR3 is CACSGTGTEQYF. The CDR3 DNA is TGTGCCTGTTCCGGGACAGGGACAGAGCAGTACTTC.

The gene calls are TRBV4-2 and TRBJ2-1; 11 bases are a match to TRBD2. The CDR3 covers 16 residues. After removal of 3 bases from V and 4 bases from J, the junction contained 5 bases not matched to a gene. Per germline, CDR1 LGHNA and CDR2 YNFKEQ. The CDR3 sequence: CASSQIGTSGYNEQFF. The CDR3 DNA follows: TGTGCCAGCAGCCAGATTGGGACTAGCGGTTACAATGAGCAGTTCTTC.

The chain is built from TRBV7-8 and TRBJ2-3, with a tentative D call TRBD2 (6 bases). Germline V CDR1 and CDR2: SGHVS, FQNEAQ. This CDR3 has 14 amino acids. The ends were cut back, 1 base at V and 7 bases at J, with 12 bases in the middle. DNA for the CDR3: TGTGCCAGCAGCTTAGAGGCGGGGATGAATACGCAGTATTTT. This gives the protein CASSLEAGMNTQYF.

This chain connects TRBV9 to TRBJ2-7; 7 bases agree with TRBD2. This CDR3 is built from 14 residues. The junction had 6 bases not matched to a gene; V was cut back by 0 bases and J by 6 bases. CDR1 is SGDLS and CDR2 is YYNGEE in the germline V gene. In DNA form, the CDR3 reads TGTGCCAGCAGCGTAGGGGTAGCGGGCGGCGAGCAGTACTTC. Translating it yields CASSVGVAGGEQYF.

This rearrangement joins TRBV6-5 to TRBJ1-2; D remains ambiguous. The V gene lost 4 bases and the J gene lost 8 bases, with 14 bases spanning the gap. This CDR3 is built from 13 residues. CDR1 is MNHEY and CDR2 is SVGAGI in the germline V gene. CDR3 residues: CASSSLSTGGYTF. CDR3 in DNA: TGTGCCAGCAGTTCCCTCAGTACGGGGGGCTACACCTTC.

The chain joins TRBV4-2 to TRBJ2-1; the D is unclear. The CDR3 covers 17 residues. Trimming pared 1 base from V and 4 bases from J, leaving 17 bases between. The germline V gene has CDR1 LGHNA and CDR2 YNFKEQ. DNA for the CDR3: TGTGCCAGCAGCCAAGGGAGCGTAACGGTTGGGTACAATGAGCAGTTCTTC. It is translated as CASSQGSVTVGYNEQFF.

The chain joins TRBV5-4 to TRBJ2-7; 8 bases fit TRBD1. The J segment lost 3 bases and the V segment lost 0 bases, leaving 11 bases of the junction unmatched. Germline CDR1 SGHNT, CDR2 YYREEE (reference sequence). The CDR3 spans 17 residues. The DNA of the CDR3 is TGTGCCAGCAGCTTGGGGGGGCAGGGGGCAACGCGCTACGAGCAGTACTTC. Its protein product is CASSLGGQGATRYEQYF.

This clone showed up just once. The chain uses TRBV27 and TRBJ1-2; D unresolved. Trimming removed 3 bases at V and 0 bases at J, with 8 bases between. This CDR3 is built from 14 residues. Germline lookup yields CDR1 MNHEY and CDR2 SMNVEV (reference sequence). For the CDR3, the DNA is TGTGCCAGCAGTTTGAACAGAGCTAACTATGGCTACACCTTC. Translating it yields CASSLNRANYGYTF.

The V call is TRBV9, the J call TRBJ1-6; a possible D gene is TRBD1 (5 bases). Trimming removed 0 bases from V and 7 bases from J, with 11 bases in between. CDR3 length equals 15 residues. Germline values: CDR1 SGDLS, CDR2 YYNGEE. The CDR3 sequence is CASSVVAGGNSPLHF. The CDR3 DNA is TGTGCCAGCAGCGTAGTAGCCGGGGGGAATTCACCCCTCCACTTT. Based on the CDR3 plus reference TRBV9 and TRBJ1-6, the full variable domain is DSGVTQTPKHLITATGQRVTLRCSPRSGDLSVYWYQQSLDQGLQFLIQYYNGEERAKGNILERFSAQQFPDLHSELNLSSLELGDSALYFCASSVVAGGNSPLHFGNGTRLTVT.

The rearrangement uses TRBV25-1 and TRBJ1-6; possible D gene TRBD1, 6 bases. V lost 6 bases and J lost 2, with 20 bases in between. This CDR3 has 18 residues. Looked up from germline, CDR1 is MGHDK and CDR2 is SYGVNS. CDR3 DNA: TGTGCCAGCAGGGGTGAAAGGAGCAGGGGACCCTATAATTCACCCCTCCACTTT. Protein sequence: CASRGERSRGPYNSPLHF.

The chain carries TRBV9 and TRBJ2-5; 8 bases match TRBD2. The CDR3 consists of 15 residues. Germline V gene lookup returns CDR1 SGDLS and CDR2 YYNGEE. V was pared by 0 bases and J by 4 bases, with 5 bases of the junction left unmatched. CDR3 in amino acids: CASSVGTSSTETQYF. For the CDR3, the DNA is TGTGCCAGCAGCGTAGGGACTAGCTCTACAGAGACCCAGTACTTC.

The chain combines TRBV18 with TRBJ2-7; TRBD1 agrees at 7 bases. Trimming took 3 bases from V and 4 from J; bases not matched to a gene: 6. This CDR3 contains 14 residues. Germline V CDR1 and CDR2: KGHSH, LQKENI. CDR3 nucleotides: TGTGCCAGCTCACCCGCGACAGGGATTTACGAGCAGTACTTC. Translated: CASSPATGIYEQYF.

The rearrangement uses TRBV6-5 and TRBJ1-5; tentative D call: TRBD1 (6 bases). V lost 1 base to trimming and J lost 1 base, with 8 bases between them. The CDR3 has 15 amino acids. Germline values: CDR1 MNHEY, CDR2 SVGAGI. The CDR3 DNA reads as TGTGCCAGCAGTTACTTCCAGGGGAGCAATCAGCCCCAGCATTTT. Translation: CASSYFQGSNQPQHF.

This chain links TRBV19 with TRBJ2-5; tentatively, D is TRBD2 (5 bases). Trimming took 4 bases from V and 2 from J, leaving 8 bases between them. The germline gives CDR1 LNHDA, CDR2 SQIVND (reference sequence). The length of the CDR3 is 13 residues. The CDR3 is CASSKTGQETQYF. The CDR3 DNA follows: TGTGCCAGTAGTAAGACGGGGCAAGAGACCCAGTACTTC.

The CDR3 here is CASSTGSSNQPQHF. The CDR3 DNA reads TGCGCCAGCAGCACAGGGTCTAGCAATCAGCCCCAGCATTTT. The rearrangement joins TRBV5-1 to TRBJ1-5; TRBD1 is a possible D gene (6 bases). Trimming took off 4 bases at V and 0 bases at J, with 8 bases between the two ends. This CDR3 comprises 14 residues. The germline CDR1 and CDR2 sequences are SGHRS and YFSETQ. Combining the CDR3 with reference TRBV5-1 and TRBJ1-5 gives the whole variable domain KAGVTQTPRYLIKTRGQQVTLSCSPISGHRSVSWYQQTPGQGLQFLFEYFSETQRNKGNFPGRFSGRQFSNSRSEMNVSTLELGDSALYLCASSTGSSNQPQHFGDGTRLSIL.

The gene calls are TRBV7-3 and TRBJ2-3; TRBD2 matches 8 bases. The V and J ends lost 5 bases and 1 base, in that order; junction bases with no gene match: 14. The V gene's germline CDR1 is SGHTA and CDR2 FQGTGA. The CDR3 has 18 residues. The CDR3 nucleotides are TGTGCCAGCAGCCGATACGAGTTTTGGCGGGAGGGCACAGATACGCAGTATTTT. Translation gives CASSRYEFWREGTDTQYF.

V is TRBV28 and J is TRBJ2-7; possible D gene TRBD2, 5 bases. This CDR3 is 12 amino acids long. The germline V and J ends were trimmed by 8 bases and 2 bases, with 10 bases remaining between them. Germline values: CDR1 MDHEN, CDR2 SYDVKM. CDR3 nucleotide sequence: TGTGCCAGCGCGAGCGGAACCTACGAGCAGTACTTC. Translating gives CASASGTYEQYF.

The V and J genes are TRBV27 and TRBJ1-6; a weak D match, TRBD1 (6 bases). The CDR3 contains 14 residues. V dropped 2 bases and J dropped 9 bases, with 11 bases sitting between them. Germline V CDR1 and CDR2: MNHEY, SMNVEV (reference sequence). The CDR3 spells CASSLRQDSSPLHF. In DNA, the CDR3 is TGTGCCAGCAGTTTAAGGCAGGACAGTTCACCCCTCCACTTT.

The J gene is TRBJ1-6, the V gene TRBV21-1; TRBD1 was called by the table and not checked on the DNA. TRBV21-1 is deemed a pseudogene. This CDR3 is built from 16 residues. The CDR3 sequence: CASSKVEIADSSPLHF. The CDR3 DNA sequence: TGTGCCAGCAGCAAAGTGGAGATTGCCGACAGTTCACCCCTCCACTTT.

This clone was observed once. The rearrangement joins TRBV5-4 to TRBJ1-6; D is unclear. Trimming removed 4 bases from V and 6 bases from J, with 14 bases in between. CDR3 size: 15 residues. The germline V gene encodes CDR1 SGHNT and CDR2 YYREEE (reference sequence). The CDR3 loop reads CASSTPGAGNSPLHF. Written as DNA, the CDR3 is TGTGCCAGCAGCACCCCGGGCGCGGGTAATTCACCCCTCCACTTT.

The V call is TRBV30, the J call TRBJ1-5, with D perhaps matching TRBD1 (5 bases). CDR1 and CDR2 from the germline V gene are GTSNPN and SVGIG (reference sequence). The CDR3 is 17 amino acids. The germline V and J ends were trimmed by 1 base and 5 bases, with 21 bases remaining between them. CDR3 loop: CAWSGDSAVSGYQPQHF. CDR3 coding DNA: TGTGCCTGGAGTGGCGACAGTGCGGTTTCTGGGTATCAGCCCCAGCATTTT.

The rearrangement links TRBV7-2 to TRBJ2-1; 10 nucleotides match TRBD2. With 0 bases clipped from V and 7 bases from J, the junction kept 6 bases outside the gene matches. CDR1 and CDR2 from the germline V gene are SGHTA and FQGNSA. CDR3 length: 16 residues. The chain's CDR3 is CASSLALAGVRNEQFF. The CDR3 bases are TGTGCCAGCAGCTTAGCCCTAGCGGGAGTAAGAAATGAGCAGTTCTTC.

The chain carries TRBV27 and TRBJ1-4; D uncertain. CDR1 and CDR2 from the germline V gene are MNHEY and SMNVEV (reference sequence). V gave up 3 bases and J gave up 7 bases, with 12 bases separating them. The CDR3 contains 14 residues. CDR3 in DNA: TGTGCCAGCAGTTTGGCTCGAGGGTTTGAAAAACTGTTTTTT. Translation gives CASSLARGFEKLFF.

This clone was picked up one time. CDR3 sequence: CASSLAANYNEQFF. The CDR3 DNA reads TGTGCCAGCAGTTTGGCGGCGAACTACAATGAGCAGTTCTTC. The chain links TRBV27 to TRBJ2-1, with D uncertain. Trimming pared 3 bases from V and 3 bases from J, leaving 9 bases between. The CDR3 has 14 amino acids. Germline V CDR1 and CDR2: MNHEY, SMNVEV (reference sequence).

The chain couples TRBV5-5 to TRBJ2-1; 11 positions match TRBD2. This CDR3 has 14 amino acids. The V gene end was trimmed by 4 bases and the J gene end by 6 bases; junction bases not matched to a gene: 3. Germline V gene sequence: CDR1 SGHKS, CDR2 YYEKEE (reference sequence). CDR3: CASSRTSGPNEQFF. Here the CDR3 DNA reads TGTGCCAGCAGCCGGACTAGCGGGCCCAATGAGCAGTTCTTC.

V and J are TRBV9 and TRBJ1-5, with 7 bases that match TRBD1. Germline V gene lookup returns CDR1 SGDLS and CDR2 YYNGEE. The CDR3 covers 14 residues. V shed 4 bases, J shed 1 base, and the junction held 2 bases outside the gene matches. The CDR3 spells CASSPTGSNQPQHF. The CDR3 nucleotides are TGTGCCAGCAGCCCGACAGGGAGCAATCAGCCCCAGCATTTT.

The gene calls are TRBV19 and TRBJ2-5; 9 bases map to TRBD2. V trimming: 5 bases; J trimming: 4 bases; junction bases outside the gene matches: 8. The CDR3 spans 15 residues. From germline, CDR1 is LNHDA and CDR2 SQIVND (reference sequence). CDR3 bases: TGTGCCAGTAGTTTGGGACTAGCAGGAGGAGAGACCCAGTACTTC. Protein: CASSLGLAGGETQYF.

There are a few counts of this clone. The CDR3 loop reads CASSQDSGVYYGYTF. In DNA, the CDR3 is TGTGCCAGCAGCCAGGACTCAGGGGTTTATTATGGCTACACCTTC. V usage is TRBV5-6 and J usage is TRBJ1-2, with D possibly being TRBD1 (6 bases). The germline V gene has CDR1 SGHDT and CDR2 YYEEEE. V lost 4 bases and J lost 5, with 18 bases in between. The CDR3 is made up of 15 amino acids.

The sample holds a few counts of this clone. This chain uses TRBV25-1 with TRBJ2-5; perhaps TRBD2 as D (6 bases). The germline gives CDR1 MGHDK, CDR2 SYGVNS. V was shortened by 6 bases and J by 5 bases, with 13 bases between the two germline ends. The length of the CDR3 is 13 residues. The CDR3 sequence: CASSARLGETQYF. The CDR3 coding sequence is TGTGCCAGCAGCGCAAGACTAGGGGAGACCCAGTACTTC.

The chain uses TRBV6-1 and TRBJ1-2, with D hard to call. Germline V CDR1 and CDR2: MNHNS, SASEGT. The CDR3 has 13 residues. V was trimmed by 6 bases and J by 0 bases, leaving 8 bases between them. CDR3 in DNA: TGTGCCAGCAGACTAGAAGCTAACTATGGCTACACCTTC. Protein: CASRLEANYGYTF.

This chain joins TRBV6-6 and TRBJ1-3; 7 nucleotides line up with TRBD1. Germline loops: CDR1 MNHNY, CDR2 SVGAGI (reference sequence). Germline trimming cut 4 bases from V and 0 bases from J; bases unmatched to any gene: 6. The CDR3 totals 16 residues. DNA for the CDR3: TGTGCCAGCAGTTCTCTTGGACAGGACTCTGGAAACACCATATATTTT. The encoded protein is CASSSLGQDSGNTIYF.